The rows below give T cell receptor beta chains drawn from one sample of a study of blood T cell repertoires in COVID-19. TCRdb's table, derived via immunoSEQ multiplex PCR, lists solely in-frame clones and lacks some. The data contain some 130,000 clones, around 88% of them singletons. The sample was peripheral blood. The receptor source for this set is a man aged 50-60 years with acute or convalescent COVID-19. The CDR3 runs from the conserved cysteine through the conserved F or W. The order of the fields is clone size, V gene, J gene, D gene, CDR3 protein, CDR3 DNA. A D gene is named only where the DNA matches it firmly. Only part of the rows carry a size: once, few, many, or a class if the clone is expanded.

abundance: .; v_gene: TRBV5-4; j_gene: TRBJ1-1; d_gene: .; CDR3aa: CASSRAQGTNTEAFF; CDR3nt: TGTGCCAGCAGCCGTGCCCAGGGAACGAACACTGAAGCTTTCTTT
abundance: .; v_gene: TRBV5-1; j_gene: TRBJ1-2; d_gene: TRBD1; CDR3aa: CASSHGQGYGYTF; CDR3nt: TGCGCCAGCAGCCACGGACAGGGATATGGCTACACCTTC
abundance: .; v_gene: TRBV11-2; j_gene: TRBJ2-7; d_gene: .; CDR3aa: CASSPQIYYEQYF; CDR3nt: TGTGCCAGCAGCCCCCAGATATACTACGAGCAGTACTTC
abundance: .; v_gene: TRBV5-5; j_gene: TRBJ1-5; d_gene: .; CDR3aa: CASSLGSGGLYPQHF; CDR3nt: TGTGCCAGCAGCTTGGGGTCGGGGGGGTTATATCCCCAGCATTTT
abundance: few; v_gene: TRBV6-6; j_gene: TRBJ2-5; d_gene: TRBD2; CDR3aa: CASSYSGLAGVETQYF; CDR3nt: TGTGCCAGCAGTTACTCCGGACTAGCGGGGGTAGAGACCCAGTACTTC
abundance: once; v_gene: TRBV9; j_gene: TRBJ2-2; d_gene: TRBD2; CDR3aa: CASSQPGLAYTGELFF; CDR3nt: TGTGCCAGCAGCCAACCGGGACTAGCGTACACCGGGGAGCTGTTTTTT
abundance: few; v_gene: TRBV7-9; j_gene: TRBJ2-7; d_gene: TRBD2; CDR3aa: CASSSPTSGSSEQYF; CDR3nt: TGTGCCAGCAGCTCGCCGACTAGCGGGAGCTCCGAGCAGTACTTC
abundance: once; v_gene: TRBV19; j_gene: TRBJ1-1; d_gene: TRBD1; CDR3aa: CASSLSGTGNTEAFF; CDR3nt: TGTGCCAGTAGTCTTTCCGGGACAGGGAACACTGAAGCTTTCTTT
abundance: .; v_gene: TRBV19; j_gene: TRBJ2-1; d_gene: .; CDR3aa: CASSNGIDEQFF; CDR3nt: TGTGCCAGTAGTAACGGGATAGATGAGCAGTTCTTC
abundance: .; v_gene: TRBV7-3; j_gene: TRBJ2-7; d_gene: TRBD2; CDR3aa: CASSLPSGGAYEQYF; CDR3nt: TGTGCCAGCAGCTTACCTAGCGGGGGGGCCTACGAGCAGTACTTC
abundance: few; v_gene: TRBV5-6; j_gene: TRBJ1-2; d_gene: .; CDR3aa: CASSLAAVYGYTF; CDR3nt: TGTGCCAGCAGCTTGGCCGCGGTTTATGGCTACACCTTC
abundance: .; v_gene: TRBV5-1; j_gene: TRBJ1-1; d_gene: TRBD1; CDR3aa: CASSLGGTGSTEAFF; CDR3nt: TGCGCCAGCAGCCTGGGGGGGACAGGGTCCACTGAAGCTTTCTTT
abundance: .; v_gene: TRBV9; j_gene: TRBJ2-5; d_gene: TRBD2; CDR3aa: CASSAGGGGPGETQYF; CDR3nt: TGTGCCAGCAGCGCCGGAGGCGGGGGGCCGGGAGAGACCCAGTACTTC
abundance: few; v_gene: TRBV5-4; j_gene: TRBJ2-2; d_gene: .; CDR3aa: CASSQGGLNTGELFF; CDR3nt: TGTGCCAGCAGTCAGGGGGGCCTGAACACCGGGGAGCTGTTTTTT
abundance: .; v_gene: TRBV28; j_gene: TRBJ2-7; d_gene: .; CDR3aa: CASIPALGVGEQYF; CDR3nt: TGTGCCAGCATCCCAGCATTAGGGGTCGGGGAGCAGTACTTC
abundance: few; v_gene: TRBV6-1; j_gene: TRBJ1-2; d_gene: .; CDR3aa: CASSEAGGTFGYTF; CDR3nt: TGTGCCAGCAGTGAAGCGGGGGGGACGTTTGGCTACACCTTC
abundance: .; v_gene: TRBV11-1; j_gene: TRBJ1-2; d_gene: TRBD1; CDR3aa: CASSLDRANYGYTF; CDR3nt: TGTGCCAGCAGCTTGGACAGGGCGAACTATGGCTACACCTTC
abundance: .; v_gene: TRBV7-3; j_gene: TRBJ1-5; d_gene: .; CDR3aa: CASSLGIAEPQHF; CDR3nt: TGTGCCAGCAGCTTAGGTATAGCTGAGCCCCAGCATTTT
abundance: .; v_gene: TRBV27; j_gene: TRBJ2-7; d_gene: .; CDR3aa: CASSPAGLYEQYF; CDR3nt: TGTGCCAGCTCACCGGCAGGGCTCTACGAGCAGTACTTC
abundance: .; v_gene: TRBV10-3; j_gene: TRBJ1-2; d_gene: .; CDR3aa: CAISESTEYGYTF; CDR3nt: TGTGCCATCAGTGAGTCAACGGAGTATGGCTACACCTTC
abundance: .; v_gene: TRBV5-1; j_gene: TRBJ1-2; d_gene: .; CDR3aa: CASSLVPPPVRSGYTF; CDR3nt: TGCGCCAGCAGCTTGGTTCCCCCCCCGGTGAGGAGTGGCTACACCTTC
abundance: .; v_gene: TRBV11-2; j_gene: TRBJ2-1; d_gene: .; CDR3aa: CASRIRAGAGDNEQFF; CDR3nt: TGTGCCAGCAGAATTAGGGCAGGGGCAGGGGACAATGAGCAGTTCTTC
abundance: .; v_gene: TRBV30; j_gene: TRBJ2-2; d_gene: .; CDR3aa: CAWSWAGELFF; CDR3nt: TGTGCCTGGAGTTGGGCGGGGGAGCTGTTTTTT
abundance: .; v_gene: TRBV7-9; j_gene: TRBJ1-2; d_gene: TRBD1; CDR3aa: CASSRDSNYGYTF; CDR3nt: TGTGCCAGCAGCCGGGACAGCAACTATGGCTACACCTTC
abundance: .; v_gene: TRBV19; j_gene: TRBJ1-1; d_gene: TRBD1; CDR3aa: CASHVTGQPNTEAFF; CDR3nt: TGTGCCAGTCACGTCACGGGACAGCCGAACACTGAAGCTTTCTTT
abundance: .; v_gene: TRBV9; j_gene: TRBJ2-7; d_gene: .; CDR3aa: CASSVELGEQYF; CDR3nt: TGTGCCAGCAGCGTAGAACTAGGCGAGCAGTACTTC
abundance: .; v_gene: TRBV5-1; j_gene: TRBJ1-3; d_gene: .; CDR3aa: CASSSTGSGNTIYF; CDR3nt: TGCGCCAGCAGCTCGACAGGCTCTGGAAACACCATATATTTT
abundance: .; v_gene: TRBV30; j_gene: TRBJ1-5; d_gene: .; CDR3aa: CAWSASGTPGDQPQHF; CDR3nt: TGTGCCTGGAGCGCCTCTGGGACACCCGGGGATCAGCCCCAGCATTTT
abundance: .; v_gene: TRBV28; j_gene: TRBJ1-1; d_gene: .; CDR3aa: CASTRAGGNTEAFF; CDR3nt: TGTGCCAGCACCCGCGCCGGAGGGAACACTGAAGCTTTCTTT
abundance: .; v_gene: TRBV19; j_gene: TRBJ1-1; d_gene: .; CDR3aa: CASSQDILNTEAFF; CDR3nt: TGTGCCAGTAGTCAAGACATATTGAACACTGAAGCTTTCTTT
abundance: .; v_gene: TRBV27; j_gene: TRBJ1-4; d_gene: .; CDR3aa: CASSGRVHEKLFF; CDR3nt: TGTGCCAGCTCTGGCAGGGTGCATGAAAAACTGTTTTTT
abundance: .; v_gene: TRBV6-6; j_gene: TRBJ2-3; d_gene: TRBD2; CDR3aa: CASSYSDGRADTQYF; CDR3nt: TGTGCCAGCAGTTACTCGGACGGGAGGGCCGATACGCAGTATTTT